The 5 T cell receptor beta chains presented below share a single source sample, sequenced in a study of Ad26.COV2.S vaccination and SARS-CoV-2 variants. Profiled with immunoSEQ multiplex PCR; TCRdb holds only in-frame clones, not every one. The sample records more than 300,000 clones, 80% to 90% being singletons. Noted treatment: 15 to 20 received Ad26.COV2.S at low or high dose, single or two shots; 5 received placebo; per-sample allocation not given. Each sample was drawn 63 days after the first injection (of vaccine or placebo). This specimen consisted of peripheral blood, obtained in a trial of Ad26.COV2.S vaccine versus placebo. Receptors originate from a person between 18 and 65 years old who received the Ad26.COV2.S COVID-19 vaccine or a placebo.

The V gene is TRBV19, the J gene TRBJ2-3; D uncertain. CDR3 size: 17 residues. V shed 1 base and J shed 3 bases, with 17 bases lying between them. Per germline, CDR1 LNHDA and CDR2 SQIVND (reference sequence). CDR3 nucleotides: TGTGCCAGTAGTATAGCCCGCGGAGCAGACCTGACAGATACGCAGTATTTT. Its translation is CASSIARGADLTDTQYF. Based on the CDR3 plus reference TRBV19 and TRBJ2-3, the full variable domain is DGGITQSPKYLFRKEGQNVTLSCEQNLNHDAMYWYRQDPGQGLRLIYYSQIVNDFQKGDIAEGYSVSREKKESFPLTVTSAQKNPTAFYLCASSIARGADLTDTQYFGPGTRLTVL.

This chain links TRBV7-9 with TRBJ1-2; the D is unclear. V dropped 1 base and J dropped 14 bases, with 8 bases sitting between them. The germline V gene has CDR1 SEHNR and CDR2 FQNEAQ (reference sequence). The CDR3 runs to 10 residues. CDR3 in amino acids: CASSLGPGTF. The CDR3 nucleotides read TGTGCCAGCAGCTTAGGGCCGGGGACCTTC.

This clone came up a few times. The rearrangement uses TRBV18 and TRBJ1-1; D unclear. CDR1 and CDR2 from the germline V gene are KGHSH and LQKENI. Trimming removed 3 bases from V and 1 base from J, with 6 bases in between. This CDR3 has 13 amino acids. This CDR3 reads CASSPNGNTEAFF. The CDR3 DNA follows: TGTGCCAGCTCACCGAACGGGAACACTGAAGCTTTCTTT.

This clone came up once. The chain links TRBV11-2 to TRBJ2-2, with TRBD2 matching over 13 bases. Germline V gene data show CDR1 as SGHAT and CDR2 as FQNNGV. V was clipped by 4 bases and J by 0 bases; unmatched bases: 8. The CDR3 spans 19 residues. The CDR3: CASSSPGLAGTPNTGELFF. CDR3 sequence (DNA): TGTGCCAGCAGCTCCCCGGGACTAGCGGGAACTCCGAACACCGGGGAGCTGTTTTTT.

This clone was picked up a small number of times. The DNA for the CDR3 is TGTGCCAGCAGCTTCCCTCGGACAGGTGGGGACGAGCAGTACTTC. Encoded protein: CASSFPRTGGDEQYF. This rearrangement joins TRBV7-9 to TRBJ2-7, with TRBD1 matching 7 bases. Germline V CDR1 and CDR2: SEHNR, FQNEAQ (reference sequence). V lost 3 bases, J lost 5 bases, and 10 bases stayed unmatched. This CDR3 is built from 15 residues. Variable domain in full (rest from reference TRBV7-9 and TRBJ2-7): DTGVSQNPRHKITKRGQNVTFRCDPISEHNRLYWYRQTLGQGPEFLTYFQNEAQLEKSRLLSDRFSAERPKGSFSTLEIQRTEQGDSAMYLCASSFPRTGGDEQYFGPGTRLTVT.